One T cell receptor (beta chain) is described in this entry. Its antigen is undetermined. This specimen comes from a study of post-analysis software for immune sequencing data. The overall study: Multiple sclerosis in the patients followed relapsing-remitting, secondary progressive and progressive-relapsing courses.

The germline V gene has CDR1 SGHRS and CDR2 YFSETQ. This CDR3 is 16 amino acids long. Germline trimming cut 3 bases from V and 1 base from J; bases unmatched to any gene: 9. Incorporated into the TCR beta cDNA libraries were unique molecular identifiers, which served to reduce PCR and sequencing biases. The source material, roughly 0.9 to 11 million T cells, gave rise to roughly 0.5 million cDNA molecules. TCRdb passed the PCR reads through MiXCR, listing each CDR3 protein once. The data show more than 500,000 distinct CDR3 sequences, with around 34% seen just once and around 6.1% held by the top ten. Regarding the study as a whole: F measure clustering grouped samples strongly by preparation batch. Five TRBV segments, including TRBV5-6, TRBV5-1 and TRBV20-1, were more frequent in patients than controls. Compared against controls, patients with multiple sclerosis displayed significantly lower normalized Chao1 diversity.

The sample was blood. The clonotype comes from a girl between 2 and 17 years old with multiple sclerosis. The gene calls are TRBV5-1 and TRBJ1-1, with TRBD1 matching 7 bases. CDR3 in amino acids: CASSYTGEGRNTEAFF. In DNA form, the CDR3 reads TGCGCCAGCAGCTACACAGGGGAGGGAAGGAACACTGAAGCTTTCTTT.